Following are 30 T cell receptor beta chains from one sample sequenced in a study of T cell changes during pregnancy in multiple sclerosis. The repertoire was sequenced with immunoSEQ multiplex PCR; TCRdb's copy has only in-frame clones and lacks some. This table holds about 84,000 clones, approximately 95% found once. The sequencing here drew on peripheral blood, taken in the second trimester of pregnancy. The receptor set was obtained from a female donor in good health, enrolled as a control in a pregnancy study.

The chain combines TRBV19 with TRBJ1-5; no clear D gene. This CDR3 is 12 amino acids long. Trimming stripped 6 bases from V and 4 bases from J, with 7 bases between. Germline assignment: CDR1 LNHDA and CDR2 SQIVND (reference sequence). The CDR3 spells CASSLVNQPQHF. The CDR3 nucleotides are TGTGCCAGTAGCCTTGTTAATCAGCCCCAGCATTTT.

V is TRBV19 and J is TRBJ2-6; 7 bases are shared with TRBD1. The CDR3 has 15 residues. Germline trimming cut 5 bases from V and 2 bases from J; bases unmatched to any gene: 3. The germline CDR1 and CDR2 sequences are LNHDA and SQIVND (reference sequence). The CDR3 DNA follows: TGTGCCAGTAGTCGGACAGGAGCTGGGGCCAACGTCCTGACTTTC. Encoded protein: CASSRTGAGANVLTF.

CDR3 sequence: CASSLPGQGYEQYF. The CDR3 nucleotides are TGTGCCAGCAGTTTACCGGGACAGGGCTACGAGCAGTACTTC. The chain has TRBV28 and TRBJ2-7; 9 bases match TRBD1. V trimming: 2 bases; J trimming: 3 bases; junction bases outside the gene matches: 2. Germline-derived CDR1 and CDR2 are MDHEN and SYDVKM. This CDR3 is built from 14 residues.

The chain combines TRBV10-1 with TRBJ2-1; D possibly corresponds to TRBD2 (7 bases). This CDR3 contains 15 residues. Per the germline V gene, CDR1 is WNHNN and CDR2 is SYGVQD (reference sequence). V lost 6 bases and J 1 base, leaving 13 bases between the germline ends. The CDR3: CASREGGRSYNEQFF. CDR3 nucleotides: TGCGCCAGCAGGGAGGGGGGGAGGTCCTACAATGAGCAGTTCTTC.

The chain uses TRBV28 and TRBJ2-1; D might be TRBD1 (5 bases). The CDR3 is made up of 14 amino acids. V was clipped by 5 bases and J by 3 bases, with 11 bases between them. Germline assignment: CDR1 MDHEN and CDR2 SYDVKM. CDR3 region: CASSQGWRYNEQFF. DNA for the CDR3: TGTGCCAGCAGTCAGGGTTGGCGCTACAATGAGCAGTTCTTC.

The CDR3 sequence: CASSPGGMNTEAFF. In DNA, the CDR3 is TGCGCCAGCAGTCCGGGAGGTATGAACACTGAAGCTTTCTTT. This rearrangement joins TRBV5-1 to TRBJ1-1, with D unresolved. Germline V gene lookup returns CDR1 SGHRS and CDR2 YFSETQ. There are 14 residues in the CDR3. V was pared by 5 bases and J by 0 bases, with 11 bases between.

The chain carries TRBV6-6 and TRBJ2-7, with D maybe TRBD2 (7 bases). CDR3 length equals 15 residues. The germline gives CDR1 MNHNY, CDR2 SVGAGI (reference sequence). The V end lost 6 bases, the J end lost 5 bases, and 20 bases lay between the germline ends. CDR3 sequence: CASRTGGAGGDEQYF. The CDR3 DNA is TGTGCCAGCAGAACTGGGGGGGCGGGTGGTGACGAGCAGTACTTC.

A single count supports this clone. V is TRBV6-1 and J is TRBJ2-7; TRBD2 matches 8 bases. This CDR3 spans 16 amino acids. The J segment lost 5 bases and the V segment lost 1 base, leaving 10 bases of the junction unmatched. Germline V lookup: CDR1 MNHNS, CDR2 SASEGT. The CDR3 sequence: CASSEVSGRVRDEQYF. The CDR3 DNA is TGTGCCAGCAGTGAAGTATCCGGGAGGGTTCGGGACGAGCAGTACTTC.

The chain employs TRBV6-4 and TRBJ1-5, with 8 positions matching TRBD1. The CDR3 totals 14 residues. Germline CDR1 is MRHNA and CDR2 is SNTAGT. The trim removed 6 bases at V and 4 bases at J, leaving 5 bases unmatched. This CDR3 is CASSTGGPNQPQHF. CDR3 in DNA: TGTGCCAGCAGCACAGGGGGGCCGAATCAGCCCCAGCATTTT.

The chain is built from TRBV2 and TRBJ1-5; possible D gene TRBD1, 5 bases. This CDR3 comprises 13 residues. Germline values: CDR1 SNHLY, CDR2 FYNNEI. V lost 3 bases and J 5 bases, leaving 8 bases between the germline ends. This CDR3 is CASSDRGYQPQHF. The CDR3, as DNA: TGTGCCAGCAGTGATAGGGGCTATCAGCCCCAGCATTTT.

In its sample, this clone was seen once. The rearrangement joins TRBV6-6 to TRBJ1-4; no firm D call. Germline V gene sequence: CDR1 MNHNY, CDR2 SVGAGI (reference sequence). The length of the CDR3 is 14 residues. Trimming removed 5 bases from V and 3 bases from J, with 10 bases in between. The CDR3 region is CASSPSAANEKLFF. CDR3 nucleotide sequence: TGTGCCAGCAGTCCTAGCGCCGCTAATGAAAAACTGTTTTTT.

The J gene is TRBJ2-7, the V gene TRBV6-1; TRBD1 matches at 10 bases. V shed 4 bases, J shed 6 bases, and the junction held 6 bases outside the gene matches. Germline V lookup: CDR1 MNHNS, CDR2 SASEGT. The CDR3 covers 14 residues. The CDR3 reads CASSAAGTGAEQYF. CDR3 nucleotides: TGTGCCAGCAGTGCCGCCGGGACAGGGGCCGAGCAGTACTTC.

V is TRBV7-9 and J is TRBJ2-6; D not certain. V was cut by 1 base and J by 0 bases, with 4 bases left in between. CDR3 length equals 15 residues. Germline CDR1 reads SEHNR; CDR2 reads FQNEAQ (reference sequence). This CDR3 is CASSLGGSGANVLTF. The CDR3, as DNA: TGTGCCAGCAGCTTAGGAGGCTCTGGGGCCAACGTCCTGACTTTC.

The chain couples TRBV5-1 to TRBJ1-1; no definite D call. Germline lookup yields CDR1 SGHRS and CDR2 YFSETQ. The CDR3 loop spans 15 amino acids. The ends were cut back, 0 bases at V and 1 base at J, with 10 bases in the middle. The DNA for the CDR3 is TGCGCCAGCAGCTTGGAACCGCCGGGGAACACTGAAGCTTTCTTT. Translation: CASSLEPPGNTEAFF.

The chain uses TRBV13 and TRBJ2-1; tentatively, D is TRBD2 (5 bases). The V gene lost 5 bases and the J gene lost 5 bases, with 16 bases spanning the gap. CDR1 is PRHDT, CDR2 FYEKMQ, per germline (reference sequence). This CDR3 contains 15 residues. CDR3 nucleotides: TGTGCCAGCAGCCTCCTCGGGGAGTGGGACAATGAGCAGTTCTTC. The encoded protein is CASSLLGEWDNEQFF.

J is TRBJ2-7 and V is TRBV4-1, with 9 bases identical to TRBD2. V was pared by 1 base and J by 2 bases, with 9 bases of the junction left unmatched. Germline CDR1 reads MGHRA; CDR2 reads YSYEKL. The CDR3 spans 17 residues. CDR3 bases: TGCGCCAGCAGCCAAGGTAGCGGGAGAATACCTACCTACGAGCAGTACTTC. Protein product: CASSQGSGRIPTYEQYF.

Here the CDR3 DNA reads TGTGCCAGCAGCCAAGGGACAGGGATTAGGTACGAGCAGTACTTC. Encoded protein: CASSQGTGIRYEQYF. V usage is TRBV27 and J usage is TRBJ2-7; TRBD1 matches at 9 bases. Germline-derived CDR1 and CDR2 are MNHEY and SMNVEV (reference sequence). The CDR3 sequence is 15 residues long. V was clipped by 6 bases and J by 4 bases; unmatched bases: 10.

CDR3 in DNA: TGTGCCAGCAGCATCCAGCGGGAGGTAACCTACGAGCAGTACTTC. Its protein is CASSIQREVTYEQYF. V is TRBV7-2 and J is TRBJ2-7; 9 positions match TRBD2. This CDR3 region has 15 residues. Per germline, CDR1 SGHTA and CDR2 FQGNSA. V lost 5 bases, J lost 2 bases, and 7 bases stayed unmatched. Drawing the rest from reference TRBV7-2 and TRBJ2-7, the complete variable domain is GAGVSQSPSNKVTEKGKDVELRCDPISGHTALYWYRQSLGQGLEFLIYFQGNSAPDKSGLPSDRFSAERTGGSVSTLTIQRTQQEDSAVYLCASSIQREVTYEQYFGPGTRLTVT.

This sequence joins TRBV27 and TRBJ2-7; possibly TRBD2 for D (7 bases). Germline assignment: CDR1 MNHEY and CDR2 SMNVEV (reference sequence). This CDR3 has 15 residues. V was cut by 5 bases and J by 7 bases, with 21 bases left in between. The CDR3 nucleotides read TGTGCCAGCAGTCGGGGGGCAGGGACTCCCGGGGAGCAGTACTTC. This translates into CASSRGAGTPGEQYF.

This chain uses TRBV5-1 with TRBJ2-1; the match to TRBD1 covers 10 bases. From germline, CDR1 is SGHRS and CDR2 YFSETQ. V shed 4 bases, J shed 7 bases, and the junction held 14 bases outside the gene matches. CDR3 length: 17 residues. CDR3 coding DNA: TGCGCCAGCAGCCAAGACCCGGGACAGGGGTACGTGAATGAGCAGTTCTTC. Its protein product is CASSQDPGQGYVNEQFF.

This chain joins TRBV5-1 and TRBJ2-7, with 12 nucleotides matching TRBD2. Germline V gene lookup returns CDR1 SGHRS and CDR2 YFSETQ. The CDR3 contains 15 residues. The trim removed 0 bases at V and 2 bases at J, leaving 0 bases unmatched. The CDR3 loop is CASSLGTSGTYEQYF. DNA of the CDR3: TGCGCCAGCAGCTTGGGGACTAGCGGGACCTACGAGCAGTACTTC.

This clone was seen a single time. The chain employs TRBV5-1 and TRBJ1-2; TRBD1 might be the D (6 bases). CDR1 and CDR2 from the germline V gene are SGHRS and YFSETQ. The CDR3 runs 13 residues. Trimming removed 4 bases from V and 3 bases from J, with 10 bases in between. The CDR3 DNA follows: TGCGCCAGCAGCGACGGACAGTACTATGGCTACACCTTC. Translated: CASSDGQYYGYTF.

The chain recombines TRBV5-1 with TRBJ2-1; possibly TRBD1 for D (6 bases). This CDR3 has 14 residues. V dropped 4 bases and J dropped 0 bases, with 8 bases sitting between them. Germline-derived CDR1 and CDR2 are SGHRS and YFSETQ. For the CDR3, the DNA is TGCGCCAGCAGCGGGGACATCTCCTACAATGAGCAGTTCTTC. As protein: CASSGDISYNEQFF.

This clone has a handful of counts. The V and J genes are TRBV6-5 and TRBJ2-7; 9 bases are a match to TRBD2. Trimming at V came to 6 bases and at J to 5 bases, leaving 8 bases not matched to a gene. Germline-derived CDR1 and CDR2 are MNHEY and SVGAGI. CDR3 length: 14 amino acids. Written as DNA, the CDR3 is TGTGCCAGCAGCTTTCTTAGCGGGAGTGACGAGCAGTACTTC. Protein sequence: CASSFLSGSDEQYF.

The chain recombines TRBV28 with TRBJ2-6; D not certain. Trimming shortened V by 6 bases and J by 0 bases, and 9 bases separated the two germline ends. The CDR3 contains 15 residues. The V gene's germline CDR1 is MDHEN and CDR2 SYDVKM. The CDR3 bases are TGTGCCAGCAGCCATGAAGCCTCTGGGGCCAACGTCCTGACTTTC. This encodes CASSHEASGANVLTF.

The V gene is TRBV5-6, the J gene TRBJ1-1; 7 bases map to TRBD1. Germline loops: CDR1 SGHDT, CDR2 YYEEEE. The CDR3 runs to 16 residues. With 4 bases clipped from V and 3 bases from J, the junction kept 12 bases outside the gene matches. CDR3 in amino acids: CASSLRQGFVYTEAFF. CDR3 sequence (DNA): TGTGCCAGCAGCCTCCGACAGGGCTTTGTGTACACTGAAGCTTTCTTT.

The chain couples TRBV9 to TRBJ2-2, with 8 positions matching TRBD2. After removal of 3 bases from V and 4 bases from J, the junction contained 8 bases not matched to a gene. The length of the CDR3 is 16 residues. Germline assignment: CDR1 SGDLS and CDR2 YYNGEE. The CDR3 sequence is CASSDPTGGVTGELFF. As DNA, the CDR3 is TGTGCCAGCAGCGACCCAACGGGGGGGGTCACCGGGGAGCTGTTTTTT. Combining the CDR3 with reference TRBV9 and TRBJ2-2 gives the whole variable domain DSGVTQTPKHLITATGQRVTLRCSPRSGDLSVYWYQQSLDQGLQFLIQYYNGEERAKGNILERFSAQQFPDLHSELNLSSLELGDSALYFCASSDPTGGVTGELFFGEGSRLTVL.

The J gene is TRBJ2-7, the V gene TRBV28; D is perhaps TRBD1 (6 bases). The CDR3 is 14 amino acids. Trimming shortened V by 2 bases and J by 3 bases, and 11 bases separated the two germline ends. CDR1 and CDR2 (germline): MDHEN, SYDVKM. CDR3 sequence reads: CASSLAGQHYEQYF. The CDR3 coding sequence is TGTGCCAGCAGTTTAGCCGGACAGCACTACGAGCAGTACTTC.

In this sample, this clone turned up once. This chain uses TRBV4-2 with TRBJ2-7; possible D gene TRBD1, 5 bases. CDR1 is LGHNA and CDR2 is YNFKEQ in the germline V gene. The CDR3 extends over 16 amino acids. Trimming took off 1 base at V and 5 bases at J, with 18 bases between the two ends. The CDR3 DNA is TGTGCCAGCAGCCAAGGGGGCTGGGGTACCGGCGACGAGCAGTACTTC. Translating gives CASSQGGWGTGDEQYF.

This rearrangement joins TRBV6-1 to TRBJ2-7, with 11 positions matching TRBD2. The CDR3 runs to 14 residues. CDR1 and CDR2 from the germline V gene are MNHNS and SASEGT. Trimming cost V 6 bases and J 4 bases; bases outside gene matches: 5. CDR3 nucleotides: TGTGCCAGCAGCAGACTAGCGGGACCTTACGAGCAGTACTTC. Amino acid sequence: CASSRLAGPYEQYF.